One T cell receptor beta chain is described in this entry. No antigen is known for it. The CDR3 is 15 residues long. Germline CDR1 is MNHEY and CDR2 is SVGAGI. Trimming took off 6 bases at V and 7 bases at J, with 21 bases between the two ends. This sample is drawn from a study of cytomegalovirus exposure and HLA in healthy donors. Study results and caveats: The study found most TCR sequences rare, yet found some public TCRs in many donors.

The PCR was carried out with 60 Vbeta primers and 13 Jbeta primers. TCRdb's table, derived via immunoSEQ multiplex PCR, lists solely in-frame clones and lacks some. The sample consists of 85,000 to 100,000 clones, about 79% of them appearing once. Healthy individuals who donated bone marrow served as the donors. The sequencing sample was made of PBMCs. The chain links TRBV6-5 to TRBJ1-1, with D possibly TRBD1 on 5 matching bases. The source is a male donor in good health and CMV-seropositive. Here the CDR3 reads CASSTRQGILGEAFF. The DNA of the CDR3 is TGTGCCAGCAGCACACGGCAGGGCATACTGGGTGAAGCTTTCTTT.